The T cell receptor beta chain under discussion was sequenced for a study of T-cell memory formation after mild COVID-19. V gave up 3 bases and J gave up 2 bases, with 7 bases separating them. The CDR3 has 13 residues. Germline CDR1 and CDR2: SGHTA and FQGTGA. One entry per CDR3 protein, called by TCRdb with MiXCR from the 5' RACE reads. This repertoire shows tens of thousands of distinct CDR3 sequences, about 7.3% found once; its top ten account for approximately 1.5%. This receptor was taken from a man younger than 35 who had mild COVID-19 (a few samples of this study predate the infection). Cell type and time point are not known. The chain joins TRBV7-3 to TRBJ1-1; D is ambiguous. Material for sequencing was PBMCs or a T cell subset sorted from them (not recorded which). The CDR3 DNA sequence: TGTGCCAGCAGCTTTCGGCAAAACACTGAAGCTTTCTTT. It translates to CASSFRQNTEAFF.